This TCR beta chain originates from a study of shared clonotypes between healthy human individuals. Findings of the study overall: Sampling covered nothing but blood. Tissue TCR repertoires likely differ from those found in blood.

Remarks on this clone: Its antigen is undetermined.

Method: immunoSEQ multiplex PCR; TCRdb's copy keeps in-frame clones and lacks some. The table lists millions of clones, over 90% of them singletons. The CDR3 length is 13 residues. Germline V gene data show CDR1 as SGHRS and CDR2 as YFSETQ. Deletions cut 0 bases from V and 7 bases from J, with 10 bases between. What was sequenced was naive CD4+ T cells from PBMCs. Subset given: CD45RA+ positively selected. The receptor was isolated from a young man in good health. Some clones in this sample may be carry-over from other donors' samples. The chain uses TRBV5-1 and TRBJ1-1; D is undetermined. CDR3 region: CASSLVPSLEAFF. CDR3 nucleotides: TGCGCCAGCAGCTTGGTCCCCTCCCTTGAAGCTTTCTTT.